This record looks at one TCR beta chain sequence and its context. This clonotype qualifies as medium-sized (0.01 to 0.1%). Its cognate antigen has yet to be identified. The input lacks base qualities; no much larger clone sits a single base away. Reading from cysteine to phenylalanine, the CDR3 counts 15 amino acids. Only CDR3 DNA remains: 45 bases, in frame from the first base. For CDR1 and CDR2, the germline V gene lists KGHSY and FQNENV. The V and J ends are trimmed by 2 bases and 4 bases, leaving 12 bases between them. RNA was extracted from bulk unsorted tissue and checked for quality with a NanoDrop ND-1000 and an Agilent 2100. For the normal lung samples, distant non-tumor tissue was collected more than 3 cm away from the tumor edge. All donors had newly diagnosed lung cancer, had not received prior chemotherapy, and were admitted for thoracic surgery in China between August and November 2014. The study excluded patients who had received radiotherapy or chemotherapy before or who had another cancer at the same time. Surgical tissue pieces of about 1-2.2 cm3 were preserved in RNAlater solution and stored at -80 °C until use.

The method was multiplex PCR. TCRdb shows the sequencer as Illumina HiSeq 2500. TCRbeta libraries were constructed through three rounds of nested PCR with primers (Table S4) according to protocols modified from ARM-PCR. Before sequencing, PCR products of 200-500 bp were cut from the gel and purified using the QIAquick gel extraction kit. In the original analysis: Reads were cleaned with Trimmomatic, merged with FLASH into complete CDR3 sequences, and assigned to V(D)J germline segments with MiTCR. VDJtools was used to compute clonal diversity as the inverse Simpson's index. In-frame sequences without a premature stop codon were defined as productive reads. The raw public reads went through TCRdb reprocessing: fastp at Q25, MiXCR clone calling, in-frame beta chains kept. Rows are unified per CDR3 protein, each entry keeping the most common DNA and genes. TCRdb's processing, not the authors', yielded these V and J calls. The sample table contains 65,000 to 75,000 distinct CDR3 sequences; only one count was recorded for roughly three quarters of them. Clones ranked in the top ten supply roughly 45% of the sample.

This record comes from a study of tumor and adjacent non-tumor tissue in lung cancer (dated by TCRdb to between 2017 and 2018). The study in broad terms: Patients with adenocarcinoma (about twelve), squamous cell carcinoma (2) and small cell lung cancer (1) were included in the cohort. The 15 enrolled patients, of whom some ten were men and 5 were women, were aged roughly 31 to 80 years and were diagnosed with TNM stage I to III disease. A total of approximately 130,000,000 productive TCRbeta reads were generated by sequencing, corresponding to an average of around 4 million reads per sample. The study compared bulk TCRbeta repertoires from lung tumor tissue and matched distant non-tumor lung tissue of around 14 lung cancer patients. For each patient, one tumor sample and one normal lung sample were taken, giving around 31 paired specimens that underwent TCRbeta CDR3 sequencing. Paper-wide results and their limitations: A significantly larger cumulative share of the repertoire was made up by the top 100 clones in normal lung than in tumor tissue. The sequencing platform is not named in the methods, and unique molecular identifiers are not mentioned. TCR diversity (inverse Simpson) was significantly higher in tumor than in normal lung tissue (roughly 430 vs 170, P = 0.0075, Mann-Whitney U test). Younger patients had significantly higher TCR diversity, and higher tumor TCR diversity was associated with shorter overall and disease-free survival. Peripheral blood was not sequenced, so blood TCRbeta repertoires were not examined in the lung cancer patients of the study. Only about 16 patients were included in the cohort, and the need for larger samples and more detailed clinical data was noted by the authors.

Source material: distant non-tumor lung tissue. This TCR derives from a man between 60 and 70 years old with non-small cell lung cancer. Recombination linked TRBV16 to TRBJ1-5; confidence is insufficient to name the D gene. CDR3 reads: CASSQIDALNQPQHF. At the DNA level, the sequence is TGTGCCAGCAGCCAAATCGACGCCTTAAATCAGCCCCAGCATTTT.